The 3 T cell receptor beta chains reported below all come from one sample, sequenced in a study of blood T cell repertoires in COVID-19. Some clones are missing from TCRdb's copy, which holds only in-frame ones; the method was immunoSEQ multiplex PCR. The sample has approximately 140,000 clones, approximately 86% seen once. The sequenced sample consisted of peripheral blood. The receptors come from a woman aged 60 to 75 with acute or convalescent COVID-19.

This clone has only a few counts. CDR3 bases: TGCGCCAGCACAACCTCCGGGACAGGGACGACAGGATGGTATGGCTACACCTTC. Translating it yields CASTTSGTGTTGWYGYTF. The chain combines TRBV5-1 with TRBJ1-2; 9 positions match TRBD1. In germline, CDR1 is SGHRS, CDR2 YFSETQ. CDR3 length equals 18 residues. Unmatched junction bases numbered 20, after V lost 6 bases and J lost 5 bases.

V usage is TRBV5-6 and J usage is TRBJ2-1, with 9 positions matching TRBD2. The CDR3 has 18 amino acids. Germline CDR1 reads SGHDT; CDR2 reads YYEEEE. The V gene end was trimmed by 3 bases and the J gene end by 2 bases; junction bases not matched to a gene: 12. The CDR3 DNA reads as TGTGCCAGCAGCTCGTCCTCTGCGGCGGGGGGGCCCTACAATGAGCAGTTCTTC. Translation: CASSSSSAAGGPYNEQFF.

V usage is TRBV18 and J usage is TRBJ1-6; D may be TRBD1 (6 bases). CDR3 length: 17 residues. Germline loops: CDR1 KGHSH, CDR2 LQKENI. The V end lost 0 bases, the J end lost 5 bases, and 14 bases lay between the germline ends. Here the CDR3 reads CASSPPIGTPNNSPLHF. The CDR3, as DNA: TGTGCCAGCTCACCACCTATCGGGACACCCAATAATTCACCCCTCCACTTT.